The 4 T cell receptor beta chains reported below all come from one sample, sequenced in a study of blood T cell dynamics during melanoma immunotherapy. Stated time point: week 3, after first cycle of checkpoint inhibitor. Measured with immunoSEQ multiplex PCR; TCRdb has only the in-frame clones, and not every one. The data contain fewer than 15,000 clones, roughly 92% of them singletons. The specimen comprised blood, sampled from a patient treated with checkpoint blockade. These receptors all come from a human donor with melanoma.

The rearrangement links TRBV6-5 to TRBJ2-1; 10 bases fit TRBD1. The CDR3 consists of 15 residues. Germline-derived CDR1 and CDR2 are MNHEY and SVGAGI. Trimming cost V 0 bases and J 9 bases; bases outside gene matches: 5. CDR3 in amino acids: CASSYSRQGAGEQFF. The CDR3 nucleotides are TGTGCCAGCAGTTACTCTCGACAGGGGGCGGGTGAGCAGTTCTTC.

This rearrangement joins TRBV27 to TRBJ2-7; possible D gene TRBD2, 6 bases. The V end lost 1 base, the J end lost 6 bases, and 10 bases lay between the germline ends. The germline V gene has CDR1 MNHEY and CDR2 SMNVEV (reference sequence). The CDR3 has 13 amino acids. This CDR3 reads CASSLFGGSEQYF. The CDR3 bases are TGTGCCAGCAGTTTATTTGGGGGGAGCGAGCAGTACTTC.

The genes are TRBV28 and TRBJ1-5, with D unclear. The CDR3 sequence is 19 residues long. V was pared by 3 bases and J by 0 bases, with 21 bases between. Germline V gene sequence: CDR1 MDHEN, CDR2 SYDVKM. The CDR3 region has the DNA TGTGCCAGCAGTTTCGCCCTCCCCACCCACGGGTTTAGCAATCAGCCCCAGCATTTT. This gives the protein CASSFALPTHGFSNQPQHF. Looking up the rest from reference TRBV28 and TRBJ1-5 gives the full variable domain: DVKVTQSSRYLVKRTGEKVFLECVQDMDHENMFWYRQDPGLGLRLIYFSYDVKMKEKGDIPEGYSVSREKKERFSLILESASTNQTSMYLCASSFALPTHGFSNQPQHFGDGTRLSIL.

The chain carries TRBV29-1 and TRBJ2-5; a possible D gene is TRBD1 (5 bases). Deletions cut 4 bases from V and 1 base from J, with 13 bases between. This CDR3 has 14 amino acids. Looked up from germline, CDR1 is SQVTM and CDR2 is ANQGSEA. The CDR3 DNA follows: TGCAGCGTTGTTAACAGGTCGAGCCAAGAGACCCAGTACTTC. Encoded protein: CSVVNRSSQETQYF. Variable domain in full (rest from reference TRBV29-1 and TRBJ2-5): SAVISQKPSRDICQRGTSLTIQCQVDSQVTMMFWYRQQPGQSLTLIATANQGSEATYESGFVIDKFPISRPNLTFSTLTVSNMSPEDSSIYLCSVVNRSSQETQYFGPGTRLLVL.